This T cell receptor (beta chain) was identified during a study of blood T cell repertoires in COVID-19. Looking at the study overall: The samples span acute and convalescent COVID-19 from the United States, Italy and Spain.

Sequencing used immunoSEQ multiplex PCR; TCRdb keeps in-frame clones, though not all of them. The repertoire holds roughly 300,000 clones, with 85% as singletons. Participants were aged about 18 to 95 years, lived in roughly 23 US areas, and enrolled virtually. Germline CDR1 LNHNV, CDR2 YYDKDF (reference sequence). The CDR3 is made up of 15 amino acids. V was clipped by 4 bases and J by 2 bases; unmatched bases: 3. Sequenced material: PBMCs or T cells enriched from blood (not recorded which). The V gene is TRBV15, the J gene TRBJ2-7; 12 bases match TRBD2. The origin of this receptor is a woman aged 45-65 years who had recovered from COVID-19. The CDR3 is CATSIRTSGTYEQYF. Written as DNA, the CDR3 is TGTGCCACCAGCATCAGGACTAGCGGGACCTACGAGCAGTACTTC.